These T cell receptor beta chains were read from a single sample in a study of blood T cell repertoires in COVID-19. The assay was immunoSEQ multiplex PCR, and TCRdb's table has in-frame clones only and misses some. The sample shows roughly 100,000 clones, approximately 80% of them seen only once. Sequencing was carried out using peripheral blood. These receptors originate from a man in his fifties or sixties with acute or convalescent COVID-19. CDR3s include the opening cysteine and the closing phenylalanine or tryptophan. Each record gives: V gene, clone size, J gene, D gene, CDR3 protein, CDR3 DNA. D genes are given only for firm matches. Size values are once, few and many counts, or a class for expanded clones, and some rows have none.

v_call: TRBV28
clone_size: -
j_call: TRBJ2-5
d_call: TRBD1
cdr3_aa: CASSRGQGGDQETQYF
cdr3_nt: TGTGCCAGCAGTCGTGGACAGGGGGGGGATCAAGAGACCCAGTACTTC

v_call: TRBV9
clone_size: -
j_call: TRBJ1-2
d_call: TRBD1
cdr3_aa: CASSDGTGNYGYTF
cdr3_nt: TGTGCCAGCAGCGACGGGACAGGAAACTATGGCTACACCTTC

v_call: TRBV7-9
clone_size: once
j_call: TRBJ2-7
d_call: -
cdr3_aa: CASSFDGGSYEQYF
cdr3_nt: TGTGCCAGCAGCTTCGACGGGGGTTCCTACGAGCAGTACTTC

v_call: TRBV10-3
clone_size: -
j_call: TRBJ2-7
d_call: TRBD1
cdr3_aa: CAIRGTDSYEQYF
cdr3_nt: TGTGCCATCAGGGGGACAGACTCCTACGAGCAGTACTTC

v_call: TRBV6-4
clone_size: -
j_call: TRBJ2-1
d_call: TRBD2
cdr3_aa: CASAGTSGRGPYSYNEQFF
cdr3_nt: TGTGCCAGCGCCGGGACTAGCGGGAGGGGTCCTTATTCCTACAATGAGCAGTTCTTC

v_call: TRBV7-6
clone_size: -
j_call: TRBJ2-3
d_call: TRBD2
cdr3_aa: CASSILAGGSTDTQYF
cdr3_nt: TGTGCCAGCAGCATACTAGCGGGGGGGAGCACAGATACGCAGTATTTT

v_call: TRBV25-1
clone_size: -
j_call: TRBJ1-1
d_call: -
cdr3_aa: CASSEFGRNTEAFF
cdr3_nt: TGTGCCAGCAGTGAATTTGGCAGGAACACTGAAGCTTTCTTT

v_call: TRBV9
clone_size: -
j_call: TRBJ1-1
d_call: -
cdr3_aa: CASSPGGGGNTEAFF
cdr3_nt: TGTGCCAGCAGCCCCGGGGGAGGGGGGAACACTGAAGCTTTCTTT

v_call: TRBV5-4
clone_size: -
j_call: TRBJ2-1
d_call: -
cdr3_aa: CASSLGRPGDNEQFF
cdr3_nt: TGTGCCAGCAGCTTGGGGCGGCCCGGTGACAATGAGCAGTTCTTC

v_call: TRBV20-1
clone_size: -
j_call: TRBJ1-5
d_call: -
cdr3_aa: CSASIGRAQPQHF
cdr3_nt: TGCAGTGCTAGTATAGGGCGGGCCCAGCCCCAGCATTTT

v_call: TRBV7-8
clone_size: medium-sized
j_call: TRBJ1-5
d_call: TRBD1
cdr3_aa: CASSLAGQGNQPQHF
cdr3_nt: TGTGCCAGCAGCTTAGCGGGACAGGGCAATCAGCCCCAGCATTTT

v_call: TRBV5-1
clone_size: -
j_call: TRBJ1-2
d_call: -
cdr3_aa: CASSPLGSYGYTF
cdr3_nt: TGCGCCAGCAGCCCGTTAGGGAGCTATGGCTACACCTTC

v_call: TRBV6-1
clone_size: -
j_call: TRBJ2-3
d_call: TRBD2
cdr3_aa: CASSAGLGYSTDTQYF
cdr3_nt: TGTGCCAGCAGTGCGGGACTAGGCTATAGCACAGATACGCAGTATTTT

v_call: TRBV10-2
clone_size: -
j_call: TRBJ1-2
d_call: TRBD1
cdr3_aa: CASSDLPGTATNYGYTF
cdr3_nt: TGCGCCAGCAGTGACCTCCCCGGGACAGCTACTAACTATGGCTACACCTTC

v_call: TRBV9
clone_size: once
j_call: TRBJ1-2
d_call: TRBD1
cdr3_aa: CASSPGQAPYGYTF
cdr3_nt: TGTGCCAGCAGTCCCGGACAGGCGCCCTATGGCTACACCTTC

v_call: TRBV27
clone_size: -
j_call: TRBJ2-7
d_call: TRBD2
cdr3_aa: CASSLLGQRESREQYF
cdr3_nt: TGTGCCAGCAGTTTACTTGGCCAGCGGGAGTCCAGGGAGCAGTACTTC

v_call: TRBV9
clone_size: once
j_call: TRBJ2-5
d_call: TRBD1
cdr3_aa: CASSATGPETQYF
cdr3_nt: TGTGCCAGCAGCGCGACAGGGCCGGAGACCCAGTACTTC

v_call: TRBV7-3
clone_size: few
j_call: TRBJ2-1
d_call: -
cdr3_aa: CASSLTVASDEQFF
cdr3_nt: TGTGCCAGCAGCTTAACGGTGGCTAGCGATGAGCAGTTCTTC

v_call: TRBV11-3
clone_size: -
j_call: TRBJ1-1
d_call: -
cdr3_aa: CASSHNGGNTEAFF
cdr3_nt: TGTGCCAGCAGCCACAACGGAGGGAACACTGAAGCTTTCTTT

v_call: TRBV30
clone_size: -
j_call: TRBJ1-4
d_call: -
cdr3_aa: CAYGGRGEKLFF
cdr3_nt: TGTGCCTACGGGGGGAGAGGTGAAAAACTGTTTTTT

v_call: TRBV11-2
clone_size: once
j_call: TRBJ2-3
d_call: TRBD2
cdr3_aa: CASSQRTSGGISDTQYF
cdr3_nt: TGTGCCAGCAGCCAGAGGACTAGCGGGGGGATCAGTGATACGCAGTATTTT

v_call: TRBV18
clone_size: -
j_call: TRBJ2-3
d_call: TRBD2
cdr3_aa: CASSFGLAVNTDTQYF
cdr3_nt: TGTGCCAGCTCATTCGGACTAGCGGTAAACACAGATACGCAGTATTTT

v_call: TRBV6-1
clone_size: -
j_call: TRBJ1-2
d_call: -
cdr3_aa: CASSEDPRLLNYGYTF
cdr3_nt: TGTGCCAGCAGTGAGGATCCCAGGCTTCTGAACTATGGCTACACCTTC

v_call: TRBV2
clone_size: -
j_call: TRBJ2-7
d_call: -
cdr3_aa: CASSTGSTYEQYF
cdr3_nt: TGTGCCAGCAGTACAGGGAGCACCTACGAGCAGTACTTC

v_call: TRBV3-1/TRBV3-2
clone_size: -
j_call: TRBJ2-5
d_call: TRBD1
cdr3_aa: CASSLPDRGRETQYF
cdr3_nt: TGTGCCAGCAGCCTCCCAGACAGGGGGCGAGAGACCCAGTACTTC

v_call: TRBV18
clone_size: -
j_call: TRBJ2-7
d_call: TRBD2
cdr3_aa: CASSPPTSGGLVEQYF
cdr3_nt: TGTGCCAGCTCACCACCGACTAGCGGGGGGCTTGTGGAGCAGTACTTC

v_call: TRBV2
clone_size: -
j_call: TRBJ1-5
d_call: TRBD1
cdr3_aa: CASSEGKGGYQPQHF
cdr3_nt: TGTGCCAGCAGTGAAGGGAAAGGGGGCTATCAGCCCCAGCATTTT

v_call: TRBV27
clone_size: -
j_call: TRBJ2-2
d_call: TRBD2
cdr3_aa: CASSLLSGGNTGELFF
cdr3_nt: TGTGCCAGCAGTTTACTTTCGGGGGGGAACACCGGGGAGCTGTTTTTT

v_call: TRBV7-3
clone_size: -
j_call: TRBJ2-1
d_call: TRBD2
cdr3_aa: CASSRSGRAGSNEQFF
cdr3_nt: TGTGCCAGCAGCCGTAGCGGGAGGGCCGGAAGCAATGAGCAGTTCTTC

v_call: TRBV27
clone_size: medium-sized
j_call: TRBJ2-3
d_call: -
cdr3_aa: CASSLTERALTDTQYF
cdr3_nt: TGTGCCAGCAGTTTGACAGAGCGGGCCCTAACAGATACGCAGTATTTT

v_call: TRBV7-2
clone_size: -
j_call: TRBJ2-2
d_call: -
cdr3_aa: CASSPLGTSNTGELFF
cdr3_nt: TGTGCCAGCAGCCCGCTCGGGACATCGAACACCGGGGAGCTGTTTTTT

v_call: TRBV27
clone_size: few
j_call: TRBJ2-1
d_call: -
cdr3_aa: CASSLFGVSYNEQFF
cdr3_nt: TGTGCCAGCAGTTTATTTGGAGTCTCCTACAATGAGCAGTTCTTC

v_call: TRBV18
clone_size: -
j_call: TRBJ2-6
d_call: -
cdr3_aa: CASSASSSGANVLTF
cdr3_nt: TGTGCCAGCTCGGCGTCTAGCTCCGGGGCCAACGTCCTGACTTTC

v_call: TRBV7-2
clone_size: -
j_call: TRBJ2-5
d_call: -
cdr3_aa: CASSLQYGEETQYF
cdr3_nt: TGTGCCAGCAGCTTACAATACGGTGAAGAGACCCAGTACTTC

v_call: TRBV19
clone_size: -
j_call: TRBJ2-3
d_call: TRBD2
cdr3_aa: CATSRGGSVADTQYF
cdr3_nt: TGTGCCACCTCGAGGGGCGGGAGTGTCGCAGATACGCAGTATTTT

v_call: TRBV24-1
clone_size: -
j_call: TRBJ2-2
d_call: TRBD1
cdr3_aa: CATSDFSTGAGELFF
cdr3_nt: TGTGCCACCAGTGATTTCTCCACAGGGGCCGGGGAGCTGTTTTTT

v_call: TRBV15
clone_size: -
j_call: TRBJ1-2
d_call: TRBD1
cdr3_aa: CATSRLTGGPGYTF
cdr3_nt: TGTGCCACCAGCAGACTAACAGGGGGCCCAGGCTACACCTTC

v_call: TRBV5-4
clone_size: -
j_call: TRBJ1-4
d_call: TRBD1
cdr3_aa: CASSLNQGASEKLFF
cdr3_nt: TGTGCCAGCAGCCTTAATCAGGGGGCTTCTGAAAAACTGTTTTTT

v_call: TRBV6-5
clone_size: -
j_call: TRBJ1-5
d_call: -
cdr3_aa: CASSSVVGGGNQPQHF
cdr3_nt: TGTGCCAGCAGTTCCGTTGTCGGAGGTGGCAATCAGCCCCAGCATTTT

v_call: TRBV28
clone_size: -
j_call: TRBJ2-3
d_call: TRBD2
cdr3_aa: CASSLPTSGSPDTQYF
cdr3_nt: TGTGCCAGCAGTTTACCCACTAGCGGGAGTCCGGATACGCAGTATTTT

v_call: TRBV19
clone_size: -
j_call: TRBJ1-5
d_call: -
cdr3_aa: CASSPQAGGSNQPQHF
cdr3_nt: TGTGCCAGTAGTCCCCAGGCGGGAGGGAGCAATCAGCCCCAGCATTTT

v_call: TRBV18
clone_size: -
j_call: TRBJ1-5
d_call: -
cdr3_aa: CASSPGEGSSNQPQHF
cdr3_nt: TGTGCCAGCTCACCAGGGGAGGGGAGCAGCAATCAGCCCCAGCATTTT

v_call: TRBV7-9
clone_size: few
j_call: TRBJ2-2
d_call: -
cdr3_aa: CASSLLQGPGELFF
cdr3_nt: TGTGCCAGCAGCTTATTACAGGGTCCCGGGGAGCTGTTTTTT

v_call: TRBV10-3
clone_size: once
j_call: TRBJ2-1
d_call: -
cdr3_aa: CAISAPAAGIQEQFF
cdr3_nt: TGTGCCATCAGTGCCCCCGCAGCAGGGATACAGGAGCAGTTCTTC

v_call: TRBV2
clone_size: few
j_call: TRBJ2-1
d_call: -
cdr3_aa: CASSDSRGPAYNEQFF
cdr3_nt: TGTGCCAGCAGTGACTCCCGAGGGCCGGCCTACAATGAGCAGTTCTTC

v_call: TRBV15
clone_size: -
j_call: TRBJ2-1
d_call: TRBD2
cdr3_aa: CATSRDSGGAYEQFF
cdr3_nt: TGTGCCACCAGCAGAGATAGCGGGGGGGCCTATGAGCAGTTCTTC

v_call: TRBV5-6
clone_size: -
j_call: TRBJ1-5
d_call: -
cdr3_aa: CASSLGGVNQPQHF
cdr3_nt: TGTGCCAGCAGCTTGGGGGGAGTCAATCAGCCCCAGCATTTT

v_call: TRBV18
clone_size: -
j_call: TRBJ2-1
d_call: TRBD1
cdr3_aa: CASSPVAQGAYNEQFF
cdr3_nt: TGTGCCAGCTCACCAGTAGCACAGGGGGCTTACAATGAGCAGTTCTTC

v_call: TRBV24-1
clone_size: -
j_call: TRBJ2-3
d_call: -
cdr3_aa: CATESLDTQYF
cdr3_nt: TGTGCCACCGAGTCTTTGGATACGCAGTATTTT

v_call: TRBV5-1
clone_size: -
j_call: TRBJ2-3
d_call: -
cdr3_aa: CASSLDGGELDTQYF
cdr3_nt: TGCGCCAGCAGCTTGGATGGAGGGGAATTGGATACGCAGTATTTT

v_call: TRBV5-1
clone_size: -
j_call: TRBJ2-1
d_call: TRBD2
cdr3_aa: CASSSGFGGSLDEQFF
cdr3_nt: TGCGCCAGCAGCTCGGGGTTCGGGGGGTCCTTAGATGAGCAGTTCTTC

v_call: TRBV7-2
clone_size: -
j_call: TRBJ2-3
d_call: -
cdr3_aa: CASSPIRGGRDTQYF
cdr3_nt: TGTGCCAGCAGCCCCATTCGTGGAGGGCGAGATACGCAGTATTTT

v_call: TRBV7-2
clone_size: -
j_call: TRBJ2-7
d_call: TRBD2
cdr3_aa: CASSLVATSPPYEQYF
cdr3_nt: TGTGCCAGCAGCTTAGTGGCGACTAGCCCGCCCTACGAGCAGTACTTC

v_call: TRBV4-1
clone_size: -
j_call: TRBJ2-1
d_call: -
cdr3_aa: CASSQDPRRGEQFF
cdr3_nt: TGCGCCAGCAGCCAAGATCCGCGCCGGGGGGAGCAGTTCTTC

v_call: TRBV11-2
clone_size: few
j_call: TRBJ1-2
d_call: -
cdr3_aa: CASSHRTDGYTF
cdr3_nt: TGTGCCAGCAGCCACCGGACAGATGGCTACACCTTC

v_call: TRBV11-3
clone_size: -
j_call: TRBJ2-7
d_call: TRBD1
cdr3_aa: CASSSTGTGDYEQYF
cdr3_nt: TGTGCCAGCAGCTCGACCGGGACAGGAGACTACGAGCAGTACTTC

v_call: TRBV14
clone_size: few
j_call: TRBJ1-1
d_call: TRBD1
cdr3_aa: CASSQVRGTEVRNTEAFF
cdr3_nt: TGTGCCAGCAGCCAAGTTAGAGGGACAGAAGTAAGAAACACTGAAGCTTTCTTT

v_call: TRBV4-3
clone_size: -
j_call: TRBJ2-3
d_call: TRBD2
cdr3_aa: CASSQGWGSGGTDTQYF
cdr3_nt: TGCGCCAGCAGCCAAGGTTGGGGTAGCGGGGGCACAGATACGCAGTATTTT

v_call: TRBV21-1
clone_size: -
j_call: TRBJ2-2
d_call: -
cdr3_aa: CASSIVLAGGPGNGELFF
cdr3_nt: TGTGCCAGCAGCATAGTACTAGCGGGAGGGCCTGGGAACGGGGAGCTGTTTTTT